The 29 T cell receptor beta chains below all came from one sample that was sequenced in a study of shared clonotypes between healthy human individuals. Profiled with immunoSEQ multiplex PCR; TCRdb holds only in-frame clones, not every one. This sample has around 2.5 million clones; approximately 93% occur once, and the top ten carry about 0.34%. Sequenced: naive CD4+ T cells from PBMCs. The subset: CD45RA+ positively selected. The receptor set was obtained from a man between 18 and 35 years old in good health. Some clones in this sample may be carry-over from other donors' samples.

The V call is TRBV19, the J call TRBJ2-3; TRBD1 agrees at 9 bases. V shed 6 bases and J 2 bases; nucleotides not matched to a gene: 9. Germline V gene data show CDR1 as LNHDA and CDR2 as SQIVND (reference sequence). The CDR3 is 16 residues long. The CDR3 DNA sequence: TGTGCCAGTAGGACAGGGGGAAAGCGGACCACAGATACGCAGTATTTT. Encoded protein: CASRTGGKRTTDTQYF.

The chain carries TRBV6-1 and TRBJ1-5, with unresolved D. The germline gives CDR1 MNHNS, CDR2 SASEGT. CDR3 length: 16 amino acids. Trimming removed 2 bases from V and 3 bases from J, with 14 bases in between. The CDR3 here is CASSERTPRANQPQHF. The CDR3 DNA reads as TGTGCCAGCAGTGAAAGGACCCCGAGGGCCAATCAGCCCCAGCATTTT.

In its sample, this clone was seen once. This chain links TRBV7-3 with TRBJ2-1, with D unresolved. Per germline, CDR1 SGHTA and CDR2 FQGTGA. V lost 5 bases to trimming and J lost 0 bases, with 8 bases between them. This CDR3 comprises 14 residues. The CDR3 loop reads CASSRDASYNEQFF. The CDR3, as DNA: TGTGCCAGCAGCCGAGACGCCTCCTACAATGAGCAGTTCTTC.

This sequence joins TRBV11-2 and TRBJ2-1; no clear D gene. The CDR3 runs 11 residues. Trimming left V 5 bases short and J 6 bases short, with 5 bases between. Germline values: CDR1 SGHAT, CDR2 FQNNGV. The CDR3 spells CASSRINEQFF. DNA for the CDR3: TGTGCCAGCAGCCGTATCAATGAGCAGTTCTTC. Using reference TRBV11-2 and TRBJ2-1 for the parts outside the CDR3, the full variable domain is EAGVAQSPRYKIIEKRQSVAFWCNPISGHATLYWYQQILGQGPKLLIQFQNNGVVDDSQLPKDRFSAERLKGVDSTLKIQPAKLEDSAVYLCASSRINEQFFGPGTRLTVL.

The chain links TRBV27 to TRBJ2-7, with TRBD2 matching over 16 bases. Germline trimming cut 4 bases from V and 7 bases from J; bases unmatched to any gene: 7. CDR1 and CDR2 from the germline V gene are MNHEY and SMNVEV (reference sequence). This CDR3 comprises 16 residues. The CDR3 DNA sequence: TGTGCCAGCAGTTCGGGACTAGCGGGAGGGGTTTGGGAGCAGTACTTC. Translated, it gives CASSSGLAGGVWEQYF.

This chain connects TRBV19 to TRBJ2-4; 10 bases are a match to TRBD2. CDR3 length: 15 residues. The germline gives CDR1 LNHDA, CDR2 SQIVND (reference sequence). J lost 15 bases, V lost 2 bases, and 13 bases had no gene match. The CDR3 loop reads CASSIKRASGSIMYF. In DNA, the CDR3 is TGTGCCAGTAGTATAAAGAGGGCTAGCGGGAGTATAATGTACTTC.

This chain joins TRBV7-2 and TRBJ2-6; D is unresolved. CDR1 is SGHTA and CDR2 is FQGNSA in the germline V gene. This CDR3 has 18 amino acids. Trimming removed 5 bases at V and 5 bases at J, with 22 bases between. In nucleotides, the CDR3 is TGTGCCAGCAGCGTAGTCTCGAGACGACAAAGTCGGGCCAACGTCCTGACTTTC. This encodes CASSVVSRRQSRANVLTF.

The J gene is TRBJ2-3, the V gene TRBV5-1; D unclear. This CDR3 comprises 15 residues. V was pared by 0 bases and J by 8 bases, with 16 bases between. Germline values: CDR1 SGHRS, CDR2 YFSETQ. CDR3 nucleotide sequence: TGCGCCAGCAGCTTGGCGGGTAGTAGTCCCTCTACGCAGTATTTT. Amino acids: CASSLAGSSPSTQYF.

The CDR3 DNA sequence: TGTGCCAGCAGCCGATTAGACAGATCAAATCAGCCCCAGCATTTT. As protein: CASSRLDRSNQPQHF. J is TRBJ1-5 and V is TRBV28; the D gene is possibly TRBD1 (5 bases). Germline CDR1 is MDHEN and CDR2 is SYDVKM. V lost 6 bases, J lost 4 bases, and 16 bases lay in between. This CDR3 comprises 15 residues.

This clone was picked up one time. The V call is TRBV7-2, the J call TRBJ1-5; 9 nucleotides align to TRBD1. The germline V gene encodes CDR1 SGHTA and CDR2 FQGNSA. There are 15 residues in the CDR3. Unmatched junction bases numbered 5, after V lost 2 bases and J lost 6 bases. CDR3 DNA sequence: TGTGCCAGCAGCTTATTCCGGGACAGGGCTCAGCCCCAGCATTTT. It is translated as CASSLFRDRAQPQHF.

The CDR3 is CASSSLAGVPNEQYF. The DNA for the CDR3 is TGTGCCAGCAGCTCCCTAGCGGGAGTACCAAACGAGCAGTACTTC. The chain carries TRBV27 and TRBJ2-7, with 10 bases matching TRBD2. CDR3 length: 15 amino acids. Germline CDR1 and CDR2: MNHEY and SMNVEV (reference sequence). V lost 6 bases, J lost 5 bases, and 10 bases stayed unmatched.

The V call is TRBV5-1, the J call TRBJ1-1; TRBD1 aligns across 8 bases. With V trimmed by 4 bases and J by 5 bases, 10 bases remained unmatched. Germline-derived CDR1 and CDR2 are SGHRS and YFSETQ. The CDR3 has 15 amino acids. The DNA for the CDR3 is TGCGCCAGCAGCAACACCGGACAGGGTGAGACTGAAGCTTTCTTT. It translates to CASSNTGQGETEAFF.

About this clone itself: Additional DNA sequences in this sample encode the identical CDR3. This rearrangement joins TRBV11-2 to TRBJ2-7; 7 nucleotides agree with TRBD2. CDR3 length equals 13 residues. The germline gives CDR1 SGHAT, CDR2 FQNNGV. The trim removed 1 base at V and 3 bases at J, leaving 0 bases unmatched. CDR3 in DNA: TGTGCCAGCAGCTTAGGGGGGGGCTACGAGCAGTACTTC. It translates to CASSLGGGYEQYF.

CDR3 sequence: CASSEYGGLSGEQFF. The CDR3, as DNA: TGTGCCAGCAGTGAATACGGGGGGCTTTCCGGAGAGCAGTTCTTC. This chain joins TRBV2 and TRBJ2-1; D may be TRBD2 (7 bases). Trimming left V 2 bases short and J 10 bases short, with 18 bases between. The CDR3 loop spans 15 amino acids. CDR1 and CDR2 (germline): SNHLY, FYNNEI.

This rearrangement joins TRBV5-1 to TRBJ1-6; D uncertain. V shed 3 bases and J shed 5 bases, with 3 bases lying between them. Germline CDR1 and CDR2: SGHRS and YFSETQ. This CDR3 is 12 amino acids long. CDR3 loop: CASSSNNSPLHF. The CDR3 DNA reads TGCGCCAGCAGCTCGAATAATTCACCCCTCCACTTT.

The chain links TRBV10-3 to TRBJ2-3; 8 bases match TRBD2. Germline loops: CDR1 ENHRY, CDR2 SYGVKD. The junction had 18 bases not matched to a gene; V was cut back by 10 bases and J by 0 bases. The CDR3 has 18 amino acids. DNA of the CDR3: TGTGCCAGCTCCCTTGGTAGGGTAGCGGGGCTAAGCACAGATACGCAGTATTTT. It yields the protein CASSLGRVAGLSTDTQYF.

The J gene is TRBJ1-1, the V gene TRBV28; possible D gene TRBD1, 5 bases. The V end was cut by 5 bases, the J end by 3 bases, with 19 bases between. This CDR3 contains 16 residues. Germline CDR1 is MDHEN and CDR2 is SYDVKM. CDR3 DNA sequence: TGTGCCAGCAGTCCTCGGGGCGTCATAAGGCACACTGAAGCTTTCTTT. Translating gives CASSPRGVIRHTEAFF.

The chain couples TRBV7-2 to TRBJ2-3; the match to TRBD1 covers 8 bases. The CDR3 runs 17 residues. In germline, CDR1 is SGHTA, CDR2 FQGNSA. V lost 1 base, J lost 0 bases, and 6 bases stayed unmatched. The DNA for the CDR3 is TGTGCCAGCAGCTTAGTGGGGACAGGCCCTAGCACAGATACGCAGTATTTT. Translation gives CASSLVGTGPSTDTQYF. The complete variable domain, with remaining parts taken from reference TRBV7-2 and TRBJ2-3, reads GAGVSQSPSNKVTEKGKDVELRCDPISGHTALYWYRQSLGQGLEFLIYFQGNSAPDKSGLPSDRFSAERTGGSVSTLTIQRTQQEDSAVYLCASSLVGTGPSTDTQYFGPGTRLTVL.

The CDR3 DNA reads TGTGCCATCAGTGAGTCCCTCCCGGAGCAGTTCTTC. Translation gives CAISESLPEQFF. The chain carries TRBV10-3 and TRBJ2-1; D is undetermined. This CDR3 has 12 amino acids. Between the trimmed V and J ends, which lost 0 bases and 10 bases, there was a span of 7 bases. Germline V lookup: CDR1 ENHRY, CDR2 SYGVKD.

V is TRBV18 and J is TRBJ1-2; D unclear. Trimming pared 2 bases from V and 3 bases from J, leaving 10 bases between. The CDR3 loop spans 14 amino acids. Germline V lookup: CDR1 KGHSH, CDR2 LQKENI. CDR3 bases: TGTGCCAGCTCACCAACCCGGGTGGACTATGGCTACACCTTC. It is translated as CASSPTRVDYGYTF.

The chain employs TRBV11-2 and TRBJ2-1, with 12 bases lining up with TRBD2. Germline values: CDR1 SGHAT, CDR2 FQNNGV. This CDR3 spans 17 amino acids. With 2 bases clipped from V and 4 bases from J, the junction kept 6 bases outside the gene matches. The CDR3 DNA reads as TGTGCCAGCAGCTTACGTCCTGGACTAGCGGGATACAATGAGCAGTTCTTC. The encoded protein is CASSLRPGLAGYNEQFF.

The rearrangement joins TRBV5-1 to TRBJ2-7; D not certain. Germline lookup yields CDR1 SGHRS and CDR2 YFSETQ. Trimming removed 3 bases from V and 5 bases from J, with 6 bases in between. The CDR3 extends over 11 amino acids. CDR3: CASSSNNEQYF. CDR3 DNA: TGCGCCAGCAGCTCTAACAACGAGCAGTACTTC. The full variable domain, in which reference TRBV5-1 and TRBJ2-7 provide the parts outside the CDR3, is KAGVTQTPRYLIKTRGQQVTLSCSPISGHRSVSWYQQTPGQGLQFLFEYFSETQRNKGNFPGRFSGRQFSNSRSEMNVSTLELGDSALYLCASSSNNEQYFGPGTRLTVT.

The V and J genes are TRBV28 and TRBJ2-7, with 8 bases aligning to TRBD1. The germline V gene has CDR1 MDHEN and CDR2 SYDVKM. The V gene end was trimmed by 6 bases and the J gene end by 0 bases; junction bases not matched to a gene: 7. The CDR3 contains 15 residues. The CDR3 nucleotides are TGTGCCAGCAGAACGGACAGGGTCCTCTCCTACGAGCAGTACTTC. It specifies CASRTDRVLSYEQYF.

This clone was counted once. This chain joins TRBV15 and TRBJ2-3; the D is unclear. Germline assignment: CDR1 LNHNV and CDR2 YYDKDF (reference sequence). V was pared by 4 bases and J by 5 bases, with 7 bases between. The CDR3 is 12 amino acids. CDR3 sequence: CATSTSEDTQYF. The CDR3, as DNA: TGTGCCACCAGCACAAGCGAAGATACGCAGTATTTT.

Comments on this clone: The same CDR3 is also encoded by other DNA sequences in this sample. This chain joins TRBV7-3 and TRBJ2-7; TRBD1 matches 7 bases. The germline V gene has CDR1 SGHTA and CDR2 FQGTGA. This CDR3 region has 14 residues. The J segment lost 3 bases and the V segment lost 0 bases, leaving 2 bases of the junction unmatched. The chain's CDR3 is CASSLTAGGYEQYF. The CDR3 coding sequence is TGTGCCAGCAGCTTAACTGCAGGGGGCTACGAGCAGTACTTC. Full variable domain (rest looked up from reference TRBV7-3 and TRBJ2-7): GAGVSQTPSNKVTEKGKYVELRCDPISGHTALYWYRQSLGQGPEFLIYFQGTGAADDSGLPNDRFFAVRPEGSVSTLKIQRTERGDSAVYLCASSLTAGGYEQYFGPGTRLTVT.

The J gene is TRBJ2-7, the V gene TRBV10-3, with 12 bases that match TRBD2. This CDR3 spans 15 amino acids. Per the germline V gene, CDR1 is ENHRY and CDR2 is SYGVKD. Trimming took 6 bases from V and 6 from J; bases not matched to a gene: 9. Written as DNA, the CDR3 is TGTGCCATCAGACCCACGGGACTAGCGGGTTCCGAGCAGTACTTC. This encodes CAIRPTGLAGSEQYF.

This chain connects TRBV5-1 to TRBJ2-5, with D possibly matching TRBD2 (6 bases). This CDR3 comprises 15 residues. The V gene's germline CDR1 is SGHRS and CDR2 YFSETQ. The V end was cut by 0 bases, the J end by 4 bases, with 13 bases between. The CDR3 sequence: CASSLETGVRETQYF. The DNA for the CDR3 is TGCGCCAGCAGCTTGGAGACGGGAGTTCGAGAGACCCAGTACTTC.

The CDR3 DNA follows: TGTGCCAGCAGCTTAGTGGAGGGCTTTCAGTTCTTC. Residues: CASSLVEGFQFF. The gene calls are TRBV7-9 and TRBJ2-1; D perhaps matches TRBD2 (6 bases). Germline CDR1 is SEHNR and CDR2 is FQNEAQ (reference sequence). V dropped 1 base and J dropped 13 bases, with 11 bases sitting between them. The length of the CDR3 is 12 residues.

This chain uses TRBV18 with TRBJ2-5, with 7 bases fitting TRBD1. This CDR3 is 14 amino acids long. Germline V lookup: CDR1 KGHSH, CDR2 LQKENI. With V trimmed by 2 bases and J by 2 bases, 2 bases remained unmatched. The CDR3 here is CASSPDREQETQYF. The CDR3 region has the DNA TGTGCCAGCTCACCAGACAGGGAGCAAGAGACCCAGTACTTC.